The present entry profiles one T cell receptor beta chain with its context. Only a few counts were recorded for this clone. The antigen it recognizes is unknown. Qualities for individual bases were not recorded, and no much larger clone is one base off. The entry originates in a study of cytomegalovirus exposure and HLA in healthy donors (dated by TCRdb to the late 2010s). Regarding the research as a whole: According to an earlier analysis of several hundred of the donors, about 180 million T cells yielded roughly 110 million unique TCR beta sequences and 250 to 350 Gb of sequence data. About 310 gigabases of sequencing data and 80 million or so unique TCR sequences were included in an early release covering under 650 HLA-typed donors. The genetic ancestry cluster associated with self-reported Caucasian donors included over 65% of the 398 genotyped donors. The study was designed to test whether signatures of past pathogen exposure could be identified by cataloging public T cell receptors. The study used immunosequencing to profile the T cell repertoires of under 700 subjects and linked those repertoires to cytomegalovirus serostatus. In addition to the first cohort of hundreds of subjects, a separate validation cohort of 100 to 150 different subjects was used. The study combined high-throughput TCR immunosequencing, statistical association of individual TCRs with disease status, and machine learning to predict cytomegalovirus infection status. A later analysis re-analyzed previously published TCR beta repertoires from approximately 700 donors and added high-resolution HLA genotyping to study TCR occurrence patterns. Rather than drawing on any new phenotypic data, the later analysis identified candidate immune exposures from TCR beta sequences and the way those sequences occurred across donors. To decide whether each TCR beta V gene segment behaved as functional or pseudogenic, an earlier analysis of nearly 600 of the donors relied on high-throughput TCR beta sequencing. Donor age, sex, ethnicity and CMV serostatus were compiled alongside the repertoire data. In a later genetic analysis, genome-wide SNP genotypes for 398 of the 666 donors were used, and that subset was treated as a discovery cohort. Every discovery cohort repertoire had been produced on one sequencing platform. Both class I and class II loci were covered by HLA typing, at four-digit resolution. The number of typed donors differed by locus: roughly 629-640 for A, B, C, DRB1 and DQB1; 500 to 550 for DQA1; approximately 610 for DPA1; and about 450 for DPB1. About five DR-DQ haplotypes were treated as single units for association and clustering because of strong linkage in the cohort. Across some 400 genotyped donors of the cohort, an average of roughly 200,000 unique TCR beta nucleotide sequences per donor were sequenced, and approximately 17% of those sequences were non-productive. On the study overall, not on this receptor specifically: In a later analysis, most CMV-associated TCR beta chains were found to appear HLA-restricted, with HLA associations seemingly driven largely by CMV exposure. A group of highly shared sequence variants was considered likely to be a technical artifact of the sequencing pipeline. Only TCR beta chains were sequenced in this cohort, and the absence of alpha or paired-chain data limited detectable features. Across donors, most TCR sequences were observed very rarely, whereas some public TCRs were present in many individuals. The earlier analysis of 587 of the donors excluded about 16 rarely observed V segments, including chromosome 9 orphons, because counts were too low. Linkage disequilibrium might explain the correlated functional status among segregating V segments, but an unknown experimental factor could not be ruled out. HLA typing was unavailable for some donors at each locus, so association tests used only the typed subset. In both the original and validation cohorts, the classifier was reported to diagnose cytomegalovirus status with high specificity and sensitivity. In a later analysis, 16,951 TCR beta sequences were associated with specific HLA alleles at a false discovery rate of 0.05. Roughly uniform sequencing depth across donors was assumed in presence/absence analyses, although this assumption may not hold. Compared with equally common non-associated chains, HLA-associated TCR beta chains in a later analysis were more clonally expanded and had lower generation probabilities. Assigning TCR associations to individual alleles was difficult when HLA alleles, especially DR and DQ, strongly co-occurred. A total of about 150 TCR beta chains were listed by the study as associated with cytomegalovirus. The only immune exposure information available for the cohort was CMV serostatus. An association between a missense DCLRE1C variant and V-gene and J-gene trimming of TCR beta chains was found in a later genetic analysis and replicated in an independent cohort. In vitro tests confirmed that three of the cytomegalovirus-associated TCR beta chains recognize cytomegalovirus antigens. According to the authors, the approach could potentially be generalized to other disease states and immunological phenotypes. In a later analysis, TCR association rates were found to vary across HLA loci, with the most associated TCRs seen for DRB1 alleles and the fewest for HLA-C alleles. Some IMGT-functional V segments, including TRBV6-2 and TRBV6-3, could not be distinguished by the 87-base-pair reads and were therefore excluded. Broadly in line with IMGT annotations, most TCR beta V segments showed up in productive rearrangements about 87% or about 30% of the time in an earlier analysis of several hundred of the donors. A further reported finding was that TCR beta sequences accurately predicted the HLA-A and HLA-B alleles for most subjects in the first cohort. According to a later genetic analysis, donors in an Asian-associated ancestry cluster had fewer N-insertions in productive TCRs than the approximately 690-donor mean. In a later analysis, several top co-occurrence clusters were reported to appear linked to parvovirus B19, influenza, CMV and Epstein-Barr virus.

Ends trimmed: V by 7 bases, J by 0 bases; bases unmatched to a gene: 8. The CDR3 holds 18 amino acids from the cysteine to the phenylalanine. Just the 54-base CDR3 DNA is kept, in frame starting at base 1. The germline V gene (reference sequence) sets CDR1 to MNHEY and CDR2 to SMNVEV. The protocol used for the library was the immunoSEQ multiplex PCR assay. For the multiplex PCR, a mixture combining 60 forward primers for TCR Vbeta segments and 13 reverse primers for TCR Jbeta segments was used. Amplification of the CDR3 region of rearranged TCR beta genes was performed with a multiplex PCR assay on genomic DNA. The amplified TCR beta libraries were sequenced on the Illumina HiSeq System as 87-base-pair reads. The authors processed their data as follows. Across the roughly 600 repertoires, a later analysis counted tens of millions of unique TCR beta chains, roughly 11 million of which were shared by at least two donors. Raw reads were error-corrected and collapsed into unique sequences with a nearest-neighbor algorithm that merged closely related sequences to remove PCR and sequencing errors. To assign V, D and J gene segments, CDR3 sequences were aligned to IMGT reference sequences. Each retained sequence needed at least a six-nucleotide match to both a V gene segment and a J gene segment. A rearrangement counted as productive if the CDR3 had no stop codons and remained in frame with V and J, and every other rearrangement counted as non-productive. Following IMGT convention, CDR3 was defined as the stretch from the second conserved V-encoded cysteine up to the conserved J-encoded phenylalanine. The earlier analysis of about 570 of the donors excluded any sequence lacking an unambiguous match to a single V gene segment. An earlier analysis of a few hundred of the donors classified V segments as functional when productive rearrangements were above 56.7% and as segregating when the standard deviation between donors was above 5%. To diagnose cytomegalovirus status from the catalog of TCR beta chain sequences, a statistical classification framework was built. V and J gene assignment, in a later analysis, came from comparing TCR nucleotide sequences with IMGT/GENE-DB human TR gene sequences. The TCRdist pipeline was used in a later analysis to assign CDR3 sequences and most-parsimonious VDJ recombination scenarios. In a later analysis, each TCR beta chain was defined by its CDR3 amino acid sequence together with its V-gene family, and reads lacking a unique V-gene family were excluded. As a way to deal with suspected cross-contamination and a sequencing artifact, a later analysis dropped nearly 600 nucleotide sequences that were highly shared and had low generation probability. In a later analysis, a clonal expansion index was calculated for each public chain from normalized within-repertoire ranks of inferred template counts. In a later analysis, generation probabilities were computed using a VDJ recombination model fitted to out-of-frame rearrangements, and the results were checked against IGoR. Hypergeometric tests were used in a later analysis to score TCR-TCR, TCR-HLA and TCR-CMV co-occurrence, with a repertoire-size bias correction applied to the TCR pairs. In a later analysis, false discovery rates were estimated by permuting HLA or CMV assignments 20 times. In a later analysis, co-occurring TCRs were grouped using DBSCAN, and TCRdist sequence similarity was added for clustering within HLA-allele-positive subsets. Co-occurrence clustering excluded repertoires with fewer than 30,000 or more than 120,000 public chains, plus five with anomalous nucleotide sharing. Not all clones reach the TCRdb copy of this immuneACCESS table, which keeps in-frame sequences only. Checked studies attribute under half of the gap to unresolved V genes and leave the rest unexplained. From that table come the V and J calls and clone size; the DNA was used to work out D and trimming. The table for this sample lists about 93,000 clones; approximately 69% of them were counted only once. Jointly, the top ten make up more than 5% of the sample.

The cohort consisted of 670 or so healthy bone marrow donors. At the time of sampling, all cohort members were nominally healthy, though unrecorded immune exposures were likely present. The donor tested CMV seropositive, placing the donor among the approximately 290 seropositive members of the cohort. A peripheral blood sample was collected from each donor, and TCR beta sequencing was performed on peripheral blood mononuclear cells. The Qiagen DNeasy Blood Extraction Kit was used to extract genomic DNA from the blood cell samples. The chain uses TRBV27 and TRBJ2-2; a stretch of 13 junction bases matches TRBD2. The origin of this receptor is a boy between 10 and 17 years old in good health and CMV-seropositive. The sequenced sample was PBMCs. The DNA sequence is given as TGTGCCAGCAAGTTAGGACTAGCGGGAGTGTCGAACACCGGGGAGCTGTTTTTT. This is translated as CASKLGLAGVSNTGELFF.